This T cell receptor (beta chain) was recorded in a study of T cells in Graves' hyperthyroidism and ophthalmopathy. Whole-study results and caveats: Stable hyperthyroidism was separated from ophthalmopathy by a model based on 13 V-J features. Most clonotypes that expanded in the thyroid above 0.001 also showed up in blood.

This clonotype was found many times. Its target is not known. No progression to ophthalmopathy during 18 months of follow-up defined stable disease. Patients with uncontrolled infections, other autoimmune diseases, pregnancy or lactation were excluded. Using RNA transcripts as the source, TCR beta CDR3 regions were amplified. An initial round of RT-PCR targeting the TCR CDR3 relied on the HTBI primer set. TCRdb re-called the multiplex PCR reads through MiXCR, storing one row per CDR3 protein. The data hold about 540,000 distinct CDR3 sequences, with about half observed a single time. The germline CDR1 and CDR2 sequences are SGHVS and FNYEAQ. Trimming at V came to 5 bases and at J to 8 bases, leaving 14 bases not matched to a gene. The CDR3 is 15 amino acids.

The chain links TRBV7-6 to TRBJ1-2; the match to TRBD1 covers 7 bases. The clonotype originates from a woman between 18 and 29 years old with Graves' hyperthyroidism. Sequenced sample: peripheral blood or thyroid tissue (not recorded which). The CDR3 coding sequence is TGTGCCAGCAGCCCCACGATCGACAGGGCACAGGGCTACACCTTC. Translated, it gives CASSPTIDRAQGYTF.